These 19 T cell receptor beta chains were sequenced from one sample in a study of blood T cell repertoires in COVID-19. Method: immunoSEQ multiplex PCR; TCRdb's copy keeps in-frame clones and lacks some. This table holds about 200,000 clones, about four fifths found once. Sequenced material: PBMCs or T cells enriched from blood (not recorded which). The receptors originated from a man aged 35 to 55 who had recovered from COVID-19.

J is TRBJ1-1 and V is TRBV2; D remains unclear. Trimming took off 4 bases at V and 0 bases at J, with 15 bases between the two ends. Germline-derived CDR1 and CDR2 are SNHLY and FYNNEI. The CDR3 has 16 residues. The DNA of the CDR3 is TGTGCCAGCAGTGCTGAGGAAACGATGATGAACACTGAAGCTTTCTTT. Its protein is CASSAEETMMNTEAFF. Complete variable domain (other parts from reference TRBV2 and TRBJ1-1): EPEVTQTPSHQVTQMGQEVILRCVPISNHLYFYWYRQILGQKVEFLVSFYNNEISEKSEIFDDQFSVERPDGSNFTLKIRSTKLEDSAMYFCASSAEETMMNTEAFFGQGTRLTVV.

The chain carries TRBV7-9 and TRBJ1-2; D unclear. The V end was cut by 1 base, the J end by 8 bases, with 11 bases between. This CDR3 contains 13 residues. CDR1 is SEHNR and CDR2 is FQNEAQ in the germline V gene (reference sequence). For the CDR3, the DNA is TGTGCCAGCAGCTTAGTAACGGGATCGGGCTACACCTTC. Residues: CASSLVTGSGYTF.

This chain connects TRBV7-9 to TRBJ2-7; D is perhaps TRBD1 (5 bases). Germline V gene data show CDR1 as SEHNR and CDR2 as FQNEAQ (reference sequence). The CDR3 consists of 17 residues. Trimming stripped 2 bases from V and 3 bases from J, with 20 bases between. The CDR3 DNA sequence: TGTGCCAGCAGCTTAAAAGGGTCAACAGGCAATCTCTACGAGCAGTACTTC. It codes for CASSLKGSTGNLYEQYF.

The sample holds one count of this clone. This chain uses TRBV21-1 with TRBJ2-1; the DNA was not compared with TRBD1, the D call given in the table. TRBV21-1 counts as a pseudogene. The CDR3 runs 17 residues. The CDR3 DNA reads TGTGCCAGCAGCAAAAGGGGAATCAGGTCCTCCTACAATGAGCAGTTCTTC. Translating it yields CASSKRGIRSSYNEQFF.

The table lists this clone with many counts. The chain uses TRBV28 and TRBJ1-2, with TRBD1 matching 7 bases. Germline V CDR1 and CDR2: MDHEN, SYDVKM. The CDR3 runs 15 residues. The V gene end was trimmed by 2 bases and the J gene end by 0 bases; junction bases not matched to a gene: 3. The CDR3 DNA follows: TGTGCCAGCAGTTTAAGGGGGCACCCTAACTATGGCTACACCTTC. This codes for CASSLRGHPNYGYTF.

The genes are TRBV3-1 (or the pseudogene TRBV3-2) and TRBJ1-1, with 7 bases identical to TRBD1. CDR1 and CDR2 from the germline V gene are LGHDT and YNNKEL (reference sequence). This CDR3 comprises 15 residues. Unmatched junction bases numbered 3, after V lost 1 base and J lost 1 base. The CDR3 reads CASSQVRTGNTEAFF. CDR3 nucleotide sequence: TGTGCCAGCAGCCAAGTCCGGACAGGGAACACTGAAGCTTTCTTT.

The V call is TRBV9, the J call TRBJ1-5; TRBD1 agrees at 9 bases. CDR1 is SGDLS and CDR2 is YYNGEE in the germline V gene. J lost 9 bases, V lost 3 bases, and 10 bases had no gene match. CDR3 length: 15 amino acids. The CDR3: CASSADNRGLAPQHF. Here the CDR3 DNA reads TGTGCCAGCAGCGCCGATAACAGGGGGCTGGCGCCCCAGCATTTT.

The chain carries TRBV6-5 and TRBJ1-2; perhaps TRBD1 as D (5 bases). This CDR3 region has 12 residues. Germline lookup yields CDR1 MNHEY and CDR2 SVGAGI. Trimming took off 3 bases at V and 8 bases at J, with 10 bases between the two ends. For the CDR3, the DNA is TGTGCCAGCAGTTATAGGTGGGGCGGCTACACCTTC. It is translated as CASSYRWGGYTF.

The V call is TRBV21-1, the J call TRBJ2-7; no DNA check was done on the table's D call, TRBD1. TRBV21-1 is deemed a pseudogene. CDR3 length: 16 residues. CDR3 DNA sequence: TGTGCCAGCAGCACCCGACAGGGTTTTGTGTACTACGAGCAGTACTTC. It translates to CASSTRQGFVYYEQYF.

V and J are TRBV29-1 and TRBJ2-7; 8 bases match TRBD1. Germline V gene lookup returns CDR1 SQVTM and CDR2 ANQGSEA. With V trimmed by 6 bases and J by 3 bases, 4 bases remained unmatched. This CDR3 is 12 amino acids long. The CDR3 loop is CSVGDRGYEQYF. The CDR3 DNA is TGCAGCGTAGGAGACAGGGGCTACGAGCAGTACTTC.

The chain recombines TRBV10-1 with TRBJ1-2, with 10 bases matching TRBD1. From germline, CDR1 is WNHNN and CDR2 SYGVQD (reference sequence). J gave up 1 base and V 3 bases, and 5 bases lay outside the gene matches. The CDR3 is 16 amino acids. The CDR3 DNA is TGCGCCAGCAGTGATGGGACAGGGGCGATTAACTATGGCTACACCTTC. Translation gives CASSDGTGAINYGYTF.

The rearrangement uses TRBV11-1 and TRBJ2-5; D perhaps matches TRBD2 (6 bases). The length of the CDR3 is 15 residues. The germline gives CDR1 SGHAT, CDR2 FQDESV (reference sequence). V dropped 0 bases and J dropped 1 base, with 9 bases sitting between them. The CDR3 DNA follows: TGTGCCAGCAGCTTAGCGGCGGGAACCCAAGAGACCCAGTACTTC. This translates into CASSLAAGTQETQYF.

The V gene is TRBV6-4, the J gene TRBJ1-1, with D perhaps matching TRBD1 (5 bases). The CDR3 totals 13 residues. Trimming took off 0 bases at V and 11 bases at J, with 13 bases between the two ends. Germline loops: CDR1 MRHNA, CDR2 SNTAGT. CDR3 in amino acids: CASSDSGGTDAFF. CDR3 nucleotides: TGTGCCAGCAGTGACTCTGGAGGGACGGACGCTTTCTTT.

The chain couples TRBV7-9 to TRBJ1-2; the match to TRBD1 covers 9 bases. CDR1 is SEHNR, CDR2 FQNEAQ, per germline (reference sequence). With 3 bases clipped from V and 8 bases from J, the junction kept 10 bases outside the gene matches. The CDR3 runs 15 residues. The CDR3, as DNA: TGTGCCAGCAGCTTCCCACAGGGGGCGGCTTCAGGCTACACCTTC. Protein: CASSFPQGAASGYTF. Looking up the rest from reference TRBV7-9 and TRBJ1-2 gives the full variable domain: DTGVSQNPRHKITKRGQNVTFRCDPISEHNRLYWYRQTLGQGPEFLTYFQNEAQLEKSRLLSDRFSAERPKGSFSTLEIQRTEQGDSAMYLCASSFPQGAASGYTFGSGTRLTVV.

The chain links TRBV24-1 to TRBJ2-1; possibly TRBD1 for D (6 bases). The CDR3 consists of 14 residues. Germline loops: CDR1 KGHDR, CDR2 SFDVKD. V was trimmed by 4 bases and J by 5 bases, leaving 11 bases between them. As DNA, the CDR3 is TGTGCCACCAGTGACTCTTACAGGGACAATGAGCAGTTCTTC. Its translation: CATSDSYRDNEQFF.

The gene calls are TRBV28 and TRBJ1-4; 8 bases match TRBD1. V lost 1 base to trimming and J lost 8 bases; unmatched junction nucleotides: 6. The CDR3 runs to 15 residues. Germline CDR1 is MDHEN and CDR2 is SYDVKM. The CDR3 bases are TGTGCCAGCAGTTTATTAGACAGGGGAGGGGAAAAACTGTTTTTT. Amino acids: CASSLLDRGGEKLFF.

The rearrangement links TRBV19 to TRBJ1-1; 7 bases agree with TRBD1. Germline V gives CDR1 LNHDA, CDR2 SQIVND (reference sequence). This CDR3 comprises 14 residues. V was pared by 6 bases and J by 0 bases, with 4 bases of the junction left unmatched. In nucleotides, the CDR3 is TGTGCCAGTAGAGACACAGGGGTGAACACTGAAGCTTTCTTT. This sequence encodes CASRDTGVNTEAFF.

J is TRBJ1-5 and V is TRBV19; 11 nucleotides line up with TRBD1. The CDR3 has 15 residues. Germline lookup yields CDR1 LNHDA and CDR2 SQIVND (reference sequence). After removal of 2 bases from V and 6 bases from J, the junction contained 3 bases not matched to a gene. This CDR3 reads CASSIRTGGGQPQHF. In nucleotides, the CDR3 is TGTGCCAGTAGTATAAGGACAGGGGGCGGTCAGCCCCAGCATTTT.

The chain employs TRBV6-5 and TRBJ2-2; TRBD1 matches at 8 bases. CDR1 MNHEY and CDR2 SVGAGI come from the germline V gene. V shed 6 bases and J 1 base; nucleotides not matched to a gene: 1. The CDR3 is 14 amino acids. The DNA for the CDR3 is TGTGCCAGCAGGGGACAGGTGAACACCGGGGAGCTGTTTTTT. It codes for CASRGQVNTGELFF.